Below, 17 T cell receptor beta chains from the same sample are listed, as sequenced in a study of shared clonotypes between healthy human individuals. The table came from immunoSEQ multiplex PCR; TCRdb's copy has only in-frame clones and leaves some out. The data show around 500,000 clones, around 79% seen once. Sequenced sample: PBMCs. Receptor source: a woman aged 40 to 50 in good health. Some clones in this sample may be carry-over from other donors' samples.

The rearrangement links TRBV6-1 to TRBJ1-1, with D tentatively TRBD1 (6 bases). The V gene's germline CDR1 is MNHNS and CDR2 SASEGT. Trimming shortened V by 5 bases and J by 2 bases, and 15 bases separated the two germline ends. This CDR3 comprises 15 residues. CDR3 sequence (DNA): TGTGCCAGCAGTACCCGAGGGGGGGGCAACACTGAAGCTTTCTTT. Translated, it gives CASSTRGGGNTEAFF.

Comment on this clone: This likely traces to a read error, being one base from a far larger clone. Other DNA sequences within the sample encode an identical CDR3. This rearrangement joins TRBV5-6 to TRBJ1-5; TRBD1 is a possible D gene (5 bases). From germline, CDR1 is SGHDT and CDR2 YYEEEE. V lost 0 bases and J 7 bases, leaving 11 bases between the germline ends. The CDR3 is made up of 14 amino acids. CDR3 sequence (DNA): TGTGCCAGCAGCTTGGGGCCGGGGGAACAGCCCCAGCATTTT. Its protein is CASSLGPGEQPQHF. Looking up the rest from reference TRBV5-6 and TRBJ1-5 gives the full variable domain: DAGVTQSPTHLIKTRGQQVTLRCSPKSGHDTVSWYQQALGQGPQFIFQYYEEEERQRGNFPDRFSGHQFPNYSSELNVNALLLGDSALYLCASSLGPGEQPQHFGDGTRLSIL.

V usage is TRBV7-8 and J usage is TRBJ1-2; TRBD1 is a possible D gene (6 bases). V was pared by 5 bases and J by 3 bases, with 10 bases between. Germline CDR1 is SGHVS and CDR2 is FQNEAQ. This CDR3 is 13 amino acids long. The CDR3 sequence is CASSPYRDYGYTF. The CDR3 DNA reads as TGTGCCAGCAGCCCCTACAGGGACTATGGCTACACCTTC.

On this clone: A much larger clonotype is one base distant, so this may be a read error. V gene TRBV30 combines with J gene TRBJ2-5, with a tentative D call TRBD2 (6 bases). This CDR3 contains 14 residues. Germline-derived CDR1 and CDR2 are GTSNPN and SVGIG (reference sequence). The DNA of the CDR3 is TGTACCTGGAGGGATTGGAGGGCTCGAGGGACCCAGTACTTC. Protein product: CTWRDWRARGTQYF.

The CDR3 loop is CASSQSGTGGGEQFF. DNA of the CDR3: TGCGCCAGCAGCCAATCCGGGACAGGGGGCGGTGAGCAGTTCTTC. The chain carries TRBV5-1 and TRBJ2-1, with 12 bases lining up with TRBD1. There are 15 residues in the CDR3. V shed 4 bases and J 9 bases; nucleotides not matched to a gene: 8. Per germline, CDR1 SGHRS and CDR2 YFSETQ. The full variable domain, its missing parts supplied by reference TRBV5-1 and TRBJ2-1, is KAGVTQTPRYLIKTRGQQVTLSCSPISGHRSVSWYQQTPGQGLQFLFEYFSETQRNKGNFPGRFSGRQFSNSRSEMNVSTLELGDSALYLCASSQSGTGGGEQFFGPGTRLTVL.

The chain combines TRBV5-6 with TRBJ2-1, with 8 bases that match TRBD2. V trimming: 5 bases; J trimming: 13 bases; junction bases outside the gene matches: 5. This CDR3 contains 11 residues. The germline gives CDR1 SGHDT, CDR2 YYEEEE. The CDR3 reads CASRSSGSQFF. CDR3 DNA: TGTGCCAGCAGATCGAGCGGGAGCCAGTTCTTC.

V and J are TRBV6-1 and TRBJ1-2; D might be TRBD1 (6 bases). V lost 5 bases, J lost 3 bases, and 7 bases lay in between. CDR1 is MNHNS and CDR2 is SASEGT in the germline V gene. The CDR3 runs to 12 residues. CDR3: CASSNRDYGYTF. The CDR3 nucleotides read TGTGCCAGCAGTAACAGGGACTATGGCTACACCTTC.

The rearrangement links TRBV6-9 to TRBJ2-3, with a possible D match to TRBD2 (6 bases). Trimming removed 1 base at V and 2 bases at J, with 10 bases between. The germline V gene encodes CDR1 MNHGY and CDR2 SVAAGI. The CDR3 loop spans 15 amino acids. CDR3 coding DNA: TGTGCCAGCAGTTATTTTTCGGGACTCACAGATACGCAGTATTTT. Translating gives CASSYFSGLTDTQYF.

This clone was recorded a few times. V is TRBV29-1 and J is TRBJ2-1, with D hard to call. V was clipped by 5 bases and J by 6 bases, with 11 bases between them. The length of the CDR3 is 12 residues. CDR1 is SQVTM and CDR2 is ANQGSEA in the germline V gene. The CDR3 sequence is CSVPLGSNEQFF. The CDR3 DNA reads as TGCAGCGTTCCGCTAGGTTCCAATGAGCAGTTCTTC.

The chain recombines TRBV2 with TRBJ2-1; 10 bases are a match to TRBD2. Germline V gene sequence: CDR1 SNHLY, CDR2 FYNNEI. The V and J ends lost 11 bases and 8 bases, in that order; junction bases with no gene match: 24. This CDR3 has 18 residues. CDR3 bases: TGTGCCCTGCATCTCCTAGCCGGGCTAGCGGGAGACGGGGATGAGCAGTTCTTC. Amino acid sequence: CALHLLAGLAGDGDEQFF.

This clone was seen a handful of times. V usage is TRBV9 and J usage is TRBJ2-2, with 10 bases lining up with TRBD2. V shed 7 bases and J 6 bases; nucleotides not matched to a gene: 6. The germline V gene encodes CDR1 SGDLS and CDR2 YYNGEE. The CDR3 sequence is 14 residues long. Written as DNA, the CDR3 is TGTGCCAGCCAGCGGGAGGGCGCCCCCGGGGAGCTGTTTTTT. The encoded protein is CASQREGAPGELFF.

This clone was seen many times. CDR3 DNA sequence: TGTGCCATTCGACGCACGCTGAACACCGGGGAGCTGTTTTTT. Amino acid sequence: CAIRRTLNTGELFF. The chain links TRBV2 to TRBJ2-2; D is undetermined. Germline lookup yields CDR1 SNHLY and CDR2 FYNNEI. The CDR3 runs 14 residues. Trimming pared 10 bases from V and 1 base from J, leaving 13 bases between.

The table lists this clone with a few counts. The chain's CDR3 is CASSLRQAPQETQYF. CDR3 in DNA: TGTGCCAGCAGCCTAAGACAGGCCCCACAAGAGACCCAGTACTTC. The rearrangement uses TRBV4-2 and TRBJ2-5, with a possible D match to TRBD1 (6 bases). The V end lost 4 bases, the J end lost 2 bases, and 14 bases lay between the germline ends. This CDR3 is built from 15 residues. The V gene's germline CDR1 is LGHNA and CDR2 YNFKEQ.

This sequence joins TRBV28 and TRBJ2-5; 7 nucleotides agree with TRBD1. V lost 4 bases to trimming and J lost 5 bases; unmatched junction nucleotides: 13. Per germline, CDR1 MDHEN and CDR2 SYDVKM. The CDR3 length is 16 residues. The CDR3: CASSSTLQGVSETQYF. CDR3 DNA sequence: TGTGCCAGCAGTTCCACGCTCCAGGGGGTTTCGGAGACCCAGTACTTC.

This rearrangement joins TRBV7-9 to TRBJ2-1, with 8 bases aligning to TRBD1. The germline gives CDR1 SEHNR, CDR2 FQNEAQ (reference sequence). The CDR3 has 13 amino acids. J was trimmed by 6 bases and V by 4 bases; bases with no gene match: 2. Here the CDR3 DNA reads TGTGCCAGCAGCTACACAGGGGGCAATGAGCAGTTCTTC. It is translated as CASSYTGGNEQFF. Full variable domain (missing parts from reference TRBV7-9 and TRBJ2-1): DTGVSQNPRHKITKRGQNVTFRCDPISEHNRLYWYRQTLGQGPEFLTYFQNEAQLEKSRLLSDRFSAERPKGSFSTLEIQRTEQGDSAMYLCASSYTGGNEQFFGPGTRLTVL.

The J gene is TRBJ1-1, the V gene TRBV18, with 7 bases that match TRBD1. Germline values: CDR1 KGHSH, CDR2 LQKENI. V lost 2 bases to trimming and J lost 0 bases; unmatched junction nucleotides: 6. The CDR3 sequence is 16 residues long. CDR3: CASSPELDRMNTEAFF. CDR3 sequence (DNA): TGTGCCAGCTCACCAGAGCTGGACAGGATGAACACTGAAGCTTTCTTT.

The chain combines TRBV5-1 with TRBJ2-7; unclear D gene. The CDR3 is made up of 12 amino acids. CDR1 and CDR2 (germline): SGHRS, YFSETQ. V was shortened by 3 bases and J by 4 bases, with 8 bases between the two germline ends. The CDR3 loop reads CASSSWAYEQYF. The DNA of the CDR3 is TGCGCCAGCAGCTCTTGGGCATACGAGCAGTACTTC.